This T cell receptor (beta chain) was captured in a study of Ad26.COV2.S vaccination and SARS-CoV-2 variants. Turning to the study itself: Intramuscularly, Ad26.COV2.S was given either once or twice, 56 days apart.

With 0 bases removed from V and 3 bases from J, the gap between germline ends came to 11 bases. Germline V gene data show CDR1 as ENHRY and CDR2 as SYGVKD. The CDR3 has 16 amino acids. This clone was recorded once. As for treatment: around 19 received Ad26.COV2.S at low or high dose, single or two shots; 5 received placebo; per-sample allocation not given. Collection of samples fell on day 63 after the first vaccine or placebo injection. Clones were sequenced by immunoSEQ multiplex PCR, and TCRdb holds only the in-frame ones, with some missing. The sample lists 350,000 to 400,000 clones, 75% to 90% occurring once.

Sequencing used peripheral blood, obtained in a trial of Ad26.COV2.S vaccine versus placebo. The TCR originated in a person between 18 and 60 years old who received the Ad26.COV2.S COVID-19 vaccine or a placebo. V is TRBV10-3 and J is TRBJ2-2; D remains unclear. This CDR3 is CAISESSPWDTGELFF. The CDR3 nucleotides are TGTGCCATCAGTGAGTCGAGCCCATGGGACACCGGGGAGCTGTTTTTT.